The 3 T cell receptor beta chains in this list originate from one sample, sequenced in a study of cytomegalovirus exposure and HLA in healthy donors. Primers included in the PCR were 60 Vbeta and 13 Jbeta primers. The table came from immunoSEQ multiplex PCR; TCRdb's copy has only in-frame clones and leaves some out. The sample contains about 110,000 clones, approximately 74% of which appear only once. The sequenced sample consisted of PBMCs. Receptors originate from a woman aged 40 to 50 in good health and CMV-seropositive.

This clone has only a few counts. This chain uses TRBV19 with TRBJ1-4; 9 bases are a match to TRBD1. The CDR3 consists of 16 residues. Looked up from germline, CDR1 is LNHDA and CDR2 is SQIVND (reference sequence). Losses at the gene ends were 3 bases for V and 4 bases for J; bases not matched to a gene: 6. The CDR3 region has the DNA TGTGCCAGTAGTATCGTTAAGACAGGGGGTAATGAAAAACTGTTTTTT. The encoded protein is CASSIVKTGGNEKLFF. The entire variable domain, with the rest obtained from reference TRBV19 and TRBJ1-4, is as follows: DGGITQSPKYLFRKEGQNVTLSCEQNLNHDAMYWYRQDPGQGLRLIYYSQIVNDFQKGDIAEGYSVSREKKESFPLTVTSAQKNPTAFYLCASSIVKTGGNEKLFFGSGTQLSVL.

This rearrangement joins TRBV2 to TRBJ2-2; a weak D match, TRBD1 (5 bases). The ends were cut back, 7 bases at V and 3 bases at J, with 21 bases in the middle. CDR1 is SNHLY and CDR2 is FYNNEI in the germline V gene. CDR3 length: 17 amino acids. The CDR3, as DNA: TGTGCCAGCATCGTGTCAGGGCTGGTCTCCGACACCGGGGAGCTGTTTTTT. Protein product: CASIVSGLVSDTGELFF.

The chain combines TRBV6-5 with TRBJ1-3; D perhaps matches TRBD1 (6 bases). The CDR3 is made up of 14 amino acids. The germline V gene has CDR1 MNHEY and CDR2 SVGAGI. Trimming cost V 4 bases and J 4 bases, with 11 bases left between them. Written as DNA, the CDR3 is TGTGCCAGCAGTTTACTCGGACAGGGAAACACCATATATTTT. This translates into CASSLLGQGNTIYF.